Listed below are T cell receptor beta chains from one sample, sequenced in a study of blood T cell repertoires in COVID-19. Assay: immunoSEQ multiplex PCR; the TCRdb copy retains only in-frame clones and omits some. This table holds about 24,000 clones, 90% to 95% found once. Source material: peripheral blood. The receptors shown here come from a man in his 70s with active COVID-19. The CDR3 runs from the conserved cysteine through the conserved F or W. A D gene is named only where the DNA matches it firmly. Expanded clones are given a class, and other clones once, few, many or no size at all.

clone_size: NA; j_call: TRBJ2-3; v_call: TRBV15; d_call: TRBD2; cdr3_nt: TGTGCCACCAGCAGAGATTGGCGGGGGGGATTAGATACGCAGTATTTT; cdr3_aa: CATSRDWRGGLDTQYF
clone_size: NA; j_call: TRBJ1-1; v_call: TRBV6-5; d_call: NA; cdr3_nt: TGTGCCAGCAGTTACTCGCTTAGGGGGAACACTGAAGCTTTCTTT; cdr3_aa: CASSYSLRGNTEAFF
clone_size: NA; j_call: TRBJ1-1; v_call: TRBV18; d_call: TRBD1; cdr3_nt: TGTGCCAGCTCGGGCGACAGGGGATTGAACACTGAAGCTTTCTTT; cdr3_aa: CASSGDRGLNTEAFF
clone_size: NA; j_call: TRBJ2-7; v_call: TRBV28; d_call: NA; cdr3_nt: TGTGCCAGCAGACCACAGGGACTATACGAGCAGTACTTC; cdr3_aa: CASRPQGLYEQYF
clone_size: NA; j_call: TRBJ2-7; v_call: TRBV4-2; d_call: NA; cdr3_nt: TGTGCCAGCAGCCAAGGGGGAGAGACTTACGAGCAGTACTTC; cdr3_aa: CASSQGGETYEQYF
clone_size: NA; j_call: TRBJ2-2; v_call: TRBV10-2; d_call: NA; cdr3_nt: TGCGCCAGCAGTGACCACTCTAGCGCCAACACCGGGGAGCTGTTTTTT; cdr3_aa: CASSDHSSANTGELFF
clone_size: NA; j_call: TRBJ2-2; v_call: TRBV5-1; d_call: NA; cdr3_nt: TGCGCCAGCAGCTTGGAACGGGACACCGGGGAGCTGTTTTTT; cdr3_aa: CASSLERDTGELFF
clone_size: NA; j_call: TRBJ1-3; v_call: TRBV7-2; d_call: NA; cdr3_nt: TGTGCCAGCAGCTTAGTGGCAGAATCTGGAAACACCATATATTTT; cdr3_aa: CASSLVAESGNTIYF
clone_size: NA; j_call: TRBJ2-5; v_call: TRBV2; d_call: NA; cdr3_nt: TGTGCCAGCAGTGAACAAGCTAGCGCCCAAGAGACCCAGTACTTC; cdr3_aa: CASSEQASAQETQYF
clone_size: NA; j_call: TRBJ2-3; v_call: TRBV7-7; d_call: NA; cdr3_nt: TGTGCCAGCAGCTTAGATGTGGAGATCGTACGCACAGATACGCAGTATTTT; cdr3_aa: CASSLDVEIVRTDTQYF
clone_size: NA; j_call: TRBJ1-1; v_call: TRBV13; d_call: NA; cdr3_nt: TGTGCCAGCAGCGCCCCTGGAGGCTATGAAGCTTTCTTT; cdr3_aa: CASSAPGGYEAFF
clone_size: NA; j_call: TRBJ2-1; v_call: TRBV9; d_call: NA; cdr3_nt: TGTGCCAGCAGCGTAGTGGCGGGCTCCTACAATGAGCAGTTCTTC; cdr3_aa: CASSVVAGSYNEQFF
clone_size: NA; j_call: TRBJ2-3; v_call: TRBV5-6; d_call: TRBD1; cdr3_nt: TGTGCCAGCAGCTGGGACAGGGGGCGCGGCACAGATACGCAGTATTTT; cdr3_aa: CASSWDRGRGTDTQYF
clone_size: NA; j_call: TRBJ2-5; v_call: TRBV6-2/TRBV6-3; d_call: TRBD2; cdr3_nt: TGTGCCAGCAGTTACAAGCGGGGCCCCTCCGGAGAGACCCAGTACTTC; cdr3_aa: CASSYKRGPSGETQYF
clone_size: NA; j_call: TRBJ1-2; v_call: TRBV7-9; d_call: NA; cdr3_nt: TGTGCCAGCACGGTGACAGGTTTCTATGGCTACACCTTC; cdr3_aa: CASTVTGFYGYTF
clone_size: NA; j_call: TRBJ2-1; v_call: TRBV4-3; d_call: TRBD2; cdr3_nt: TGCGCCAGCAGCCAAGATTTCCGTAAGACTAGCGGGAGGGCCAGGTACAATGAGCAGTTCTTC; cdr3_aa: CASSQDFRKTSGRARYNEQFF
clone_size: NA; j_call: TRBJ2-2; v_call: TRBV28; d_call: TRBD1; cdr3_nt: TGTGCCAGCAGCGCGACAGGGCCGAACACCGGGGAGCTGTTTTTT; cdr3_aa: CASSATGPNTGELFF
clone_size: NA; j_call: TRBJ2-2; v_call: TRBV5-5; d_call: NA; cdr3_nt: TGTGCCAGCAGCTTCCCCTCGGCGGGGAGCTCGGCCCGGGAGCTGTTTTTT; cdr3_aa: CASSFPSAGSSARELFF
clone_size: NA; j_call: TRBJ2-7; v_call: TRBV28; d_call: TRBD1; cdr3_nt: TGTGCCAGCAGCTCTCGGACAGGGGGGGACTACGAGCAGTACTTC; cdr3_aa: CASSSRTGGDYEQYF
clone_size: NA; j_call: TRBJ2-7; v_call: TRBV11-3; d_call: NA; cdr3_nt: TGTGCCAGCAGCTTAACGGGGGGCAACGAGCAGTACTTC; cdr3_aa: CASSLTGGNEQYF
clone_size: NA; j_call: TRBJ2-2; v_call: TRBV5-8; d_call: TRBD2; cdr3_nt: TGTGCCAGCAGCTTGTCTATAGCGGGTAACACCGGGGAGCTGTTTTTT; cdr3_aa: CASSLSIAGNTGELFF
clone_size: NA; j_call: TRBJ1-5; v_call: TRBV19; d_call: NA; cdr3_nt: TGTGCCAGTAGGACAGGTCGGGCCAATCAGCCCCAGCATTTT; cdr3_aa: CASRTGRANQPQHF
clone_size: once; j_call: TRBJ2-2; v_call: TRBV29-1; d_call: NA; cdr3_nt: TGCAGCGCCCGGACAGACACCGGGGAGCTGTTTTTT; cdr3_aa: CSARTDTGELFF
clone_size: NA; j_call: TRBJ1-4; v_call: TRBV6-5; d_call: TRBD1; cdr3_nt: TGTGCCAGCACTATAGGACAGGGGGCTGATGAAAAACTGTTTTTT; cdr3_aa: CASTIGQGADEKLFF
clone_size: NA; j_call: TRBJ2-3; v_call: TRBV7-8; d_call: NA; cdr3_nt: TGTGCCAGCAGCCCAGGGGCCGGGACCCCTGGTCGCGGGCAGTATTTT; cdr3_aa: CASSPGAGTPGRGQYF